Listed below are T cell receptor beta chains from one sample, sequenced in a study of brain T cells in children with intractable seizures. Profiling relied on immunoSEQ multiplex PCR, and the TCRdb table lists in-frame clones only, not all of them. The sample records about 340,000 clones, over 90% being singletons. The specimen comprised peripheral blood, sampled less than 6 months after surgery. The receptors come from a boy under two years old with tuberous sclerosis and intractable seizures. The CDR3 runs from the conserved cysteine through the conserved F or W. A D gene is named only where the DNA matches it firmly. Size is omitted from some rows. Given values are once, few, many or a class for expanded clones.

J,V,D,size,DNA,CDR3
TRBJ1-1,TRBV29-1,.,.,TGCAGCGTAGAGACAGCCCTGAACACTGAAGCTTTCTTT,CSVETALNTEAFF
TRBJ2-4,TRBV15,.,.,TGTGCCACCAGCAGGTCCAGTGGAGGGGGAAACATTCAGTACTTC,CATSRSSGGGNIQYF
TRBJ2-7,TRBV27,TRBD1,few,TGTGCCAGCAGTGCGGGACAGGGGCCCTACGAGCAGTACTTC,CASSAGQGPYEQYF
TRBJ2-2,TRBV2,.,.,TGTGCCAGCAGTGGGCAGGACACCGGGGAGCTGTTTTTT,CASSGQDTGELFF
TRBJ2-1,TRBV5-1,.,.,TGCGCCAGCAGCTTGGGCCGAGGGGACAATGAGCAGTTCTTC,CASSLGRGDNEQFF
TRBJ1-3,TRBV12-3/TRBV12-4,.,.,TGTGCCAGCAGTTTTTGGGCCGGAAACACCATATATTTT,CASSFWAGNTIYF
TRBJ2-1,TRBV18,.,.,TGTGCCAGCTCACCATTATGGTCCTACAATGAGCAGTTCTTC,CASSPLWSYNEQFF
TRBJ1-2,TRBV6-5,.,.,TGTGCCAGCACTATTTTTGAGGGGGTCAAGGATGGCTACACCTTC,CASTIFEGVKDGYTF
TRBJ2-7,TRBV2,TRBD1,.,TGTGCCAGCAGTCAGGGGGCTCACGAGCAGTACTTC,CASSQGAHEQYF
TRBJ2-6,TRBV19,.,.,TGTGCCAGTAGTATAGGTGGATCTGGGGCCAACGTCCTGACTTTC,CASSIGGSGANVLTF
TRBJ1-2,TRBV19,.,.,TGTGCCAGTAGTATAGTTAGGGAACATAACTATGGCTACACCTTC,CASSIVREHNYGYTF
TRBJ1-5,TRBV7-9,.,.,TGTGCCAGCAGCTTAAACAGCGAAAGCAATCAGCCCCAGCATTTT,CASSLNSESNQPQHF
TRBJ2-5,TRBV7-3,.,once,TGTGCCAGCAGCTTATCTCTCCCAGGGCCAGGAATGGTGGAGACCCAGTACTTC,CASSLSLPGPGMVETQYF